This TCR beta chain was observed in a study of shared clonotypes between healthy human individuals. Germline-derived CDR1 and CDR2 are SQVTM and ANQGSEA. This CDR3 spans 17 amino acids. V dropped 7 bases and J dropped 0; count of bases not matched to a gene: 13. Clones were read by immunoSEQ multiplex PCR, and TCRdb kept only the in-frame ones, dropping some. This sample has some 2,500,000 clones, with 90% to 95% found just once. Sequenced input: naive CD4+ T cells from PBMCs. Subset specified: CD45RA+ positively selected. The rearrangement links TRBV29-1 to TRBJ2-1, with 9 bases matching TRBD2. The TCR originated in a man between 18 and 35 years old in good health. Some clones in this sample may be carry-over from other donors' samples. CDR3 nucleotide sequence: TGCAGCGCCGTCCTATCTCTGCGGGAGGGCTCCTACAATGAGCAGTTCTTC. Translation: CSAVLSLREGSYNEQFF.